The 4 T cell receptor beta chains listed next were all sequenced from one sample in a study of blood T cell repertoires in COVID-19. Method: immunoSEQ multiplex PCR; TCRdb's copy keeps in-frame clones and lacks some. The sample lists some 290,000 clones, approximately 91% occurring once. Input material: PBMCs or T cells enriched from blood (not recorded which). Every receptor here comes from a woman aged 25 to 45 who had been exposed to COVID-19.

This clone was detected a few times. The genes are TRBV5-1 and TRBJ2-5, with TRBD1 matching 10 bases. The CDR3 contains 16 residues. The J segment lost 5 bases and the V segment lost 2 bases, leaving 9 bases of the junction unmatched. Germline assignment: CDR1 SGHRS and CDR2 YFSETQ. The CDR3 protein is CASSFLGTGVIETQYF. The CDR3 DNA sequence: TGCGCCAGCAGCTTCCTCGGGACAGGGGTAATTGAGACCCAGTACTTC.

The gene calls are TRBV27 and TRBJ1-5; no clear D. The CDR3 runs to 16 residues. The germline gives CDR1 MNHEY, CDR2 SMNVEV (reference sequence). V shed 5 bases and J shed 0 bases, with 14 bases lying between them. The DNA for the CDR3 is TGTGCCAGCAGTGTTTTTAGTAGTAATAGCAATCAGCCCCAGCATTTT. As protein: CASSVFSSNSNQPQHF.

Here the CDR3 DNA reads TGTGCCAGCAGTAGGAGACGGGAAGACTACGAGCAGTACTTC. Encoded protein: CASSRRREDYEQYF. The gene calls are TRBV6-5 and TRBJ2-7; TRBD2 is a possible D gene (5 bases). Deletions cut 5 bases from V and 3 bases from J, with 14 bases between. Germline CDR1 is MNHEY and CDR2 is SVGAGI. The CDR3 is 14 residues long.

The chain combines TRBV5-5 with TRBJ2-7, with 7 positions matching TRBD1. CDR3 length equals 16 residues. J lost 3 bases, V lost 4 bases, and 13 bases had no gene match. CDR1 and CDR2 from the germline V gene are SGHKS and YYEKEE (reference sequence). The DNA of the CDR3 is TGTGCCAGCAGCGGCCGAACAGGGGATTTTTACTACGAGCAGTACTTC. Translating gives CASSGRTGDFYYEQYF.